The 9 T cell receptor beta chains below were found in one sample sequenced in a study of technical replicates of blood from a handful of donors. Measured with immunoSEQ multiplex PCR; TCRdb has only the in-frame clones, and not every one. This sample has about 14,000 clones; roughly 80% occur once, and the top ten carry around 12%. Specimen: PBMCs. The receptors were gathered from a human donor in good health.

The rearrangement links TRBV5-6 to TRBJ2-5, with TRBD1 as a possible D gene (6 bases). The CDR3 is 15 amino acids. The V gene lost 4 bases and the J gene lost 11 bases, with 24 bases spanning the gap. The germline V gene has CDR1 SGHDT and CDR2 YYEEEE. The CDR3 loop is CASSTGWTAAREQYF. In DNA, the CDR3 is TGTGCCAGCAGCACGGGCTGGACAGCTGCTCGAGAGCAGTACTTC.

The rearrangement links TRBV6-5 to TRBJ2-1; 11 bases line up with TRBD1. The germline CDR1 and CDR2 sequences are MNHEY and SVGAGI. V shed 6 bases and J 9 bases; nucleotides not matched to a gene: 10. CDR3 length: 15 amino acids. Here the CDR3 reads CASSQGTGGGSEQFF. Written as DNA, the CDR3 is TGTGCCAGCAGCCAAGGGACAGGGGGAGGCAGTGAGCAGTTCTTC.

This chain connects TRBV7-9 to TRBJ1-4; 7 bases match TRBD1. This CDR3 comprises 16 residues. Looked up from germline, CDR1 is SEHNR and CDR2 is FQNEAQ (reference sequence). V was clipped by 5 bases and J by 6 bases; unmatched bases: 12. As DNA, the CDR3 is TGTGCCAGCAGCCGGGATTGGGCAGGGGGAGATGAAAAACTGTTTTTT. Translating gives CASSRDWAGGDEKLFF.

The J gene is TRBJ2-3, the V gene TRBV4-2; D is possibly TRBD2 (7 bases). Germline V gene lookup returns CDR1 LGHNA and CDR2 YNFKEQ. The CDR3 consists of 20 residues. V lost 3 bases and J 2 bases, leaving 27 bases between the germline ends. The CDR3 sequence is CASSQEGQGRGTVTTDTQYF. The CDR3 DNA follows: TGTGCCAGCAGCCAGGAAGGCCAGGGGAGGGGGACCGTGACCACAGATACGCAGTATTTT.

This clone was counted a single time. The gene calls are TRBV7-9 and TRBJ2-3, with 7 bases lining up with TRBD1. This CDR3 is built from 16 residues. Germline trimming cut 1 base from V and 3 bases from J; bases unmatched to any gene: 7. Germline V gene data show CDR1 as SEHNR and CDR2 as FQNEAQ (reference sequence). CDR3 nucleotides: TGTGCCAGCAGCTTAGATGGGACAGCAGAAACAGATACGCAGTATTTT. Translating it yields CASSLDGTAETDTQYF.

The J gene is TRBJ2-3, the V gene TRBV6-5, with 8 bases lining up with TRBD2. V lost 3 bases, J lost 8 bases, and 13 bases stayed unmatched. This CDR3 comprises 16 residues. Germline CDR1 and CDR2: MNHEY and SVGAGI. The CDR3 loop is CASSYLAGGPAGTQYF. CDR3 nucleotide sequence: TGTGCCAGCAGTTATCTGGCGGGAGGCCCGGCGGGTACGCAGTATTTT.

This rearrangement joins TRBV9 to TRBJ1-2; 7 nucleotides line up with TRBD1. Germline loops: CDR1 SGDLS, CDR2 YYNGEE. The V segment lost 4 bases and the J segment 4 bases; nucleotides outside the gene matches: 10. The CDR3 contains 15 residues. CDR3 in amino acids: CASSTTGASSYGYTF. CDR3 nucleotide sequence: TGTGCCAGCAGCACTACAGGGGCGAGTAGCTATGGCTACACCTTC.

This clone was counted once. The genes are TRBV4-1 and TRBJ1-5, with D tentatively TRBD1 (5 bases). The CDR3 is made up of 15 amino acids. CDR1 and CDR2 (germline): MGHRA, YSYEKL. V lost 0 bases and J lost 6, with 12 bases in between. CDR3 loop: CASSQDLGGSQPQHF. The CDR3, as DNA: TGCGCCAGCAGCCAAGATTTGGGGGGGAGTCAGCCCCAGCATTTT.

The chain uses TRBV11-2 and TRBJ2-5, with D maybe TRBD2 (6 bases). Trimming cost V 8 bases and J 7 bases, with 17 bases left between them. This CDR3 spans 13 amino acids. Germline lookup yields CDR1 SGHAT and CDR2 FQNNGV. CDR3 nucleotides: TGTGCCAGCTCAGAGGGAGACGGGGGGACCCAGTACTTC. Translating gives CASSEGDGGTQYF.